This TCR beta chain came from a study of cytomegalovirus exposure and HLA in healthy donors. Study-wide results and limits: In a later analysis, TCR beta V- and J-gene trimming showed a link to a missense DCLRE1C variant.

V lost 0 bases and J lost 2, with 11 bases in between. This CDR3 has 15 residues. The germline V gene encodes CDR1 SGDLS and CDR2 YYNGEE. The PCR contained 60 Vbeta and 13 Jbeta primers. Profiled with immunoSEQ multiplex PCR; TCRdb holds only in-frame clones, not every one. The profile covers over 150,000 clones, with roughly 80% appearing a single time and around 1.6% taken by the ten largest. A remark on this clone: Its matching antigen is unknown.

The sequencing input was PBMCs. The source is a man aged 45 to 65 in good health and CMV-seronegative. The V gene is TRBV9, the J gene TRBJ2-5; D possibly corresponds to TRBD2 (6 bases). As DNA, the CDR3 is TGTGCCAGCAGCGTAGTGAAGCGGGCACAAGAGACCCAGTACTTC. Amino acid sequence: CASSVVKRAQETQYF.